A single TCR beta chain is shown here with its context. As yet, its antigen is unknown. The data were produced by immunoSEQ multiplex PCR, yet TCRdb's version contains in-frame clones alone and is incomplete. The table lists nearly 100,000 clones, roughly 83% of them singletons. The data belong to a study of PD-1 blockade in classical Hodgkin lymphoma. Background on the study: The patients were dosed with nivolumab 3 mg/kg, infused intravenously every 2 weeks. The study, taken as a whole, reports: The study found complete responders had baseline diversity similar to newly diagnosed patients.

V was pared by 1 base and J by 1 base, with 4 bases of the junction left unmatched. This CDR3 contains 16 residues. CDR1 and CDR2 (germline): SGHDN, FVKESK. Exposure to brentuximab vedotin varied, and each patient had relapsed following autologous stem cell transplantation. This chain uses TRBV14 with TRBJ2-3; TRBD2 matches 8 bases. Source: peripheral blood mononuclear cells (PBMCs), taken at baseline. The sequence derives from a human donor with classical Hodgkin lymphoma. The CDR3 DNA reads TGTGCCAGCAGCCAAGGACTAGCGACTGGCACAGATACGCAGTATTTT. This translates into CASSQGLATGTDTQYF.